The entry that follows covers one T cell receptor beta chain sequence. Its antigen is not known. These data belong to a study of cytomegalovirus exposure and HLA in healthy donors. Points from the study as a whole: What a later analysis reportedly showed was that an Asian-associated ancestry cluster had fewer N-insertions than the approximately 720-donor mean. It was confirmed in vitro that a few of the CMV-associated chains were specific for CMV antigens. The study carried out a later analysis of TCR beta sequences. It associated some 17,000 of them with specific HLA alleles at a false discovery rate of 0.05. Highly shared variants forming one cluster were likely a sequencing artifact.

V was cut by 3 bases and J by 4 bases, with 24 bases left in between. The germline V gene has CDR1 SGHAT and CDR2 FQDESV (reference sequence). CDR3 length: 18 amino acids. Vbeta (60) and Jbeta (13) primers were used in the PCR. TCRdb's table, derived via immunoSEQ multiplex PCR, lists solely in-frame clones and lacks some. The sample records fewer than 250,000 clones, 75% to 80% being singletons. The V call is TRBV11-1, the J call TRBJ1-1; maybe TRBD1 (5 bases). This TCR came from a male donor in good health and CMV-seronegative. Sequences were obtained from PBMCs. This chain's CDR3 is CASSFIQVTSEFFTEAFF. Written as DNA, the CDR3 is TGTGCCAGCAGCTTTATACAGGTTACCTCCGAATTTTTCACTGAAGCTTTCTTT.